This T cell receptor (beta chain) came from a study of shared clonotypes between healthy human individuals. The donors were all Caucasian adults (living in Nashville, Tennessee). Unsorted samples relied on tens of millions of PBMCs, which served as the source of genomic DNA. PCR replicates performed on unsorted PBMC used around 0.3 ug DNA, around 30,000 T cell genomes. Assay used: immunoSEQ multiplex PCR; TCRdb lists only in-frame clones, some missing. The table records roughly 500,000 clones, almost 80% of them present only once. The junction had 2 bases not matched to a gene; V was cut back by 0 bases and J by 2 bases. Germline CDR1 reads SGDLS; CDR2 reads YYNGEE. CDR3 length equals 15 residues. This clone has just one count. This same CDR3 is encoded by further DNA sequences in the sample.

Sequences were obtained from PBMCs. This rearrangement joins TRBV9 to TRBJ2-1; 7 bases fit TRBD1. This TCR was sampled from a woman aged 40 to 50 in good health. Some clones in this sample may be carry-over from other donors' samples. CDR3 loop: CASSVVGGPYNEQFF. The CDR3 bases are TGTGCCAGCAGCGTAGTAGGGGGCCCCTACAATGAGCAGTTCTTC.